The present TCR beta chain was sequenced within a study of blood T cell repertoires in COVID-19. On the study more broadly: The analysed material was cDNA or gDNA that came from T cells, B-cell-depleted T cells, or PBMCs.

Profiling relied on immunoSEQ multiplex PCR, and the TCRdb table lists in-frame clones only, not all of them. The sample has some 180,000 clones, 70% to 90% seen once; the top ten hold approximately 6%. Germline values: CDR1 SGHTA, CDR2 FQGNSA. This CDR3 region has 18 residues. V shed 3 bases, J shed 4 bases, and the junction held 11 bases outside the gene matches. Sequences were obtained from peripheral blood. This receptor was identified in a man aged 35 to 55 with active or convalescent COVID-19. J is TRBJ1-6 and V is TRBV7-2; 8 bases are a match to TRBD1. Here the CDR3 DNA reads TGTGCCAGCAGCTTCAGGGGGTCAGGGGGCGGGTATAATTCACCCCTCCACTTT. Protein: CASSFRGSGGGYNSPLHF.